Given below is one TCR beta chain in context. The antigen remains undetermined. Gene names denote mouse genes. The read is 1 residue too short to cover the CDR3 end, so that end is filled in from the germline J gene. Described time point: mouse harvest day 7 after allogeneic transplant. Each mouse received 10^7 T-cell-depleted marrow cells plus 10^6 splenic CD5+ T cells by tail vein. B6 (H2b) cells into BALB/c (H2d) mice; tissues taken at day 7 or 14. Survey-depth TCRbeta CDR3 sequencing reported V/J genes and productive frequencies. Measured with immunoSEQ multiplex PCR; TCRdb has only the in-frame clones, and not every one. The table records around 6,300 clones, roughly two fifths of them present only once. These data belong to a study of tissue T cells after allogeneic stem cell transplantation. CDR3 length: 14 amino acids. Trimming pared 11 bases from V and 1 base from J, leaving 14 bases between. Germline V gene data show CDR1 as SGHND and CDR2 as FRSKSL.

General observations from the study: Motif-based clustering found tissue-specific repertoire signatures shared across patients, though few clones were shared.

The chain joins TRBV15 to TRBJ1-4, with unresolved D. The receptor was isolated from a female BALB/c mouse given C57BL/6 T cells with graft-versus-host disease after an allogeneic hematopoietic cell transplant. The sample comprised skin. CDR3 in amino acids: CAPPRPNSNERLFF. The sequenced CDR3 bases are TGTGCCCCTCCCCGGCCAAATTCCAACGAAAGATTATTT.